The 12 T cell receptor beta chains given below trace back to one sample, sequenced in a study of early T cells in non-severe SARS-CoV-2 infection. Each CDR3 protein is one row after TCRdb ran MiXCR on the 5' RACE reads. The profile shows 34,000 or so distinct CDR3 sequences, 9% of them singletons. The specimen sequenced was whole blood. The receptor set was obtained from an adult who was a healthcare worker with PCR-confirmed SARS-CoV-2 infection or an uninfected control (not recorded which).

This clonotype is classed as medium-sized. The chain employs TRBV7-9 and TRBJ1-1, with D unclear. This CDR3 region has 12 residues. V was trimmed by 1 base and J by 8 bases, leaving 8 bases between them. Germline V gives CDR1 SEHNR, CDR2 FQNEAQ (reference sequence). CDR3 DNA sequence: TGTGCCAGCAGCTTAGGAACCCAAGAAGCTTTCTTT. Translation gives CASSLGTQEAFF.

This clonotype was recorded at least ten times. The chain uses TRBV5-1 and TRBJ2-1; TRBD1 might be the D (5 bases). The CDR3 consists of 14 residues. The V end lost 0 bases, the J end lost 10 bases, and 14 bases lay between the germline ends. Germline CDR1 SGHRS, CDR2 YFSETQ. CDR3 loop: CASSLDTPRGEQFF. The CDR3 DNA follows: TGCGCCAGCAGCTTGGATACACCTAGGGGCGAGCAGTTCTTC.

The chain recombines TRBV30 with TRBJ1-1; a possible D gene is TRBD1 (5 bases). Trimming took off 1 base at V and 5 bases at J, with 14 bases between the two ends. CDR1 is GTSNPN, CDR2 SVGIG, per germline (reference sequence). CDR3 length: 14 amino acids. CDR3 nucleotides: TGTGCCTGGAGTGGTCTGCGGGGCTGGACTGAAGCTTTCTTT. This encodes CAWSGLRGWTEAFF. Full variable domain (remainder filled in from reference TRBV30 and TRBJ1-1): SQTIHQWPATLVQPVGSPLSLECTVEGTSNPNLYWYRQAAGRGLQLLFYSVGIGQISSEVPQNLSASRPQDRQFILSSKKLLLSDSGFYLCAWSGLRGWTEAFFGQGTRLTVV.

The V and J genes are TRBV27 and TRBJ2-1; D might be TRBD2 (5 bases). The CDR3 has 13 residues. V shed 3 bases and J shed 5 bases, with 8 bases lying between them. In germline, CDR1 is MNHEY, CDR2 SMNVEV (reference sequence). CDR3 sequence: CASSFREHNEQFF. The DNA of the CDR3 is TGTGCCAGCAGTTTCCGGGAACACAATGAGCAGTTCTTC.

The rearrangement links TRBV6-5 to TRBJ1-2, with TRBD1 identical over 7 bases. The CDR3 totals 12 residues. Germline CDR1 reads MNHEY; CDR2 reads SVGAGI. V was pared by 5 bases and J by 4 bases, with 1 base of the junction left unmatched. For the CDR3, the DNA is TGTGCCAGCAGTCGGGACAGCTATGGCTACACCTTC. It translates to CASSRDSYGYTF.

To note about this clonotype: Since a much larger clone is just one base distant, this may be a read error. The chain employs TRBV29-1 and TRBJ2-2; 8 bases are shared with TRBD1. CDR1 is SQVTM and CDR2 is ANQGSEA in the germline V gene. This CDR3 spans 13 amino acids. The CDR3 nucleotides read TGCGGCGTGGACAGGGCCAACACCGGGGAGCTGTTTTTT. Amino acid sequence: CGVDRANTGELFF.

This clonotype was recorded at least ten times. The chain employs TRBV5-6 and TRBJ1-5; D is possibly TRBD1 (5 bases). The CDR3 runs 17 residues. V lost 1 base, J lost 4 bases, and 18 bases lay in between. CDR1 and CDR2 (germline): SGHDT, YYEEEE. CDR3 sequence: CASSLTPGRSGNQPQHF. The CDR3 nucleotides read TGTGCCAGCAGCTTGACGCCGGGACGATCTGGGAATCAGCCCCAGCATTTT.

This chain's CDR3 is CASSTSYGYTF. CDR3 DNA: TGTGCCAGTAGTACCAGCTATGGCTACACCTTC. The gene calls are TRBV19 and TRBJ1-2; D gene ambiguous. Germline CDR1 LNHDA, CDR2 SQIVND (reference sequence). V was cut by 4 bases and J by 4 bases, with 4 bases left in between. The CDR3 totals 11 residues.

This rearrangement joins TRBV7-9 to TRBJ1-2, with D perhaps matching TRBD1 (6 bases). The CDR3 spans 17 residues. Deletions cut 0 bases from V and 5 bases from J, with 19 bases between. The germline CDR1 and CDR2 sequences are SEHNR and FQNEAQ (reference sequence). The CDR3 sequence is CASSLADLRAGEYGYTF. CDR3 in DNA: TGTGCCAGCAGCTTAGCTGATCTCCGGGCAGGGGAGTATGGCTACACCTTC.

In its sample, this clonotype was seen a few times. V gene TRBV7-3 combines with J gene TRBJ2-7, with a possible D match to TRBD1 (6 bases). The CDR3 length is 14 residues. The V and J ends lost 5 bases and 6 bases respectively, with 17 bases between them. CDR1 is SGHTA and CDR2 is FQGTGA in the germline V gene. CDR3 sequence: CASSALQGKGEQYF. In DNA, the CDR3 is TGTGCCAGCAGCGCACTACAGGGAAAGGGCGAGCAGTACTTC.

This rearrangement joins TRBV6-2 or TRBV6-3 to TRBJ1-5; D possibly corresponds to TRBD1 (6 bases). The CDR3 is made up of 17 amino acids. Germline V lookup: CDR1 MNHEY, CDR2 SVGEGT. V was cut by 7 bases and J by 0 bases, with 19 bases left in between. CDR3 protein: CASIPGGGGYSNQPQHF. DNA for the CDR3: TGTGCCAGCATACCCGGAGGAGGGGGATATAGCAATCAGCCCCAGCATTTT.

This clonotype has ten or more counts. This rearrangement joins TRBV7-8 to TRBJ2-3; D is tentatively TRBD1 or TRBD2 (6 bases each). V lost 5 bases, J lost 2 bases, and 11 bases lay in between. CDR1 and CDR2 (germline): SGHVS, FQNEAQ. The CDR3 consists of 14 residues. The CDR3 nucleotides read TGTGCCAGCAGCCCGGGGGCTGCCACAGATACGCAGTATTTT. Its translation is CASSPGAATDTQYF.